This entry is about one T cell receptor beta chain. The specificity of this receptor is unknown. No clone much larger than this one lies a single base away; base qualities are absent. Between the V and J ends, shortened by 0 bases and 0 bases respectively, the junction contains 16 bases. Including cysteine and phenylalanine, the CDR3 has 18 amino acids. Only the CDR3 region is kept as DNA, spanning 54 bases read in frame from base 1. CDR1 and CDR2 are read off the germline V gene as KGHSH and LQKENI. The library was produced with UMI-ligation and nested PCR. An equimolar mix of two oligonucleotides covering both TRBC1 and TRBC2 was used as the beta constant-region primer. A single-stranded oligonucleotide containing the SP2 primer and a 12-nucleotide UMI was joined to the 3' end of the cDNA by T4 RNA ligase 1. Four rounds of PCR were used to amplify ligated cDNA, with nested alpha and beta constant-region primers being used together with the SP2 primer. Incubation of the ligation reaction lasted about 19-24 hours at 16 degrees C. PCR2 was usually performed as a SYBR Green qPCR and halted at a preset threshold so that over-amplification would not occur. All purifications after the first were performed with Agencourt AMPure XP magnetic beads. Library quantification was done by Qubit, followed by a TapeStation check on which the main peak was expected at around 650 bp. Pooled libraries were sequenced on an Illumina MiSeq with v2 2x251 paired-end kits, typically giving about 0.85-2 million reads per sample. Each sample's library went into the pool at roughly 4 nM, and roughly 4.5-7.5% PhiX was added to help with cluster recognition. As for how the authors treated the data: Decombinator assigned V and J genes to Demultiplexor-processed FASTQ reads by tag matching, allowing a single base-pair mismatch. Collapsinator relied on UMIs to fix sequencing errors as well as frequency errors caused by PCR heterogeneity. TCRs were translated and CDR3s were extracted from the conserved cysteine to the FGXG phenylalanine by CDR3Translator, with non-productive sequences being flagged. Gini, Shannon entropy and inverse Simpson indices were computed after subsampling the repertoires to the same number of UMI-defined TCRs. Within the linear range, a power law was fitted by maximum likelihood to the distributions of clonotype abundance. When run on a single naive CD8 sample, MIGEC and the pipeline yielded similar UMI counts, similar unique TCR numbers and similar clonal distributions. In one analysis, naive TCRs that were also found in any memory subset of the same donor were excluded from the naive repertoire. A set of several thousand CMV-associated CDR3 sequences, compiled from VDJdb and a published dataset, was used to search the repertoires. TCRdb reprocessed the public reads (quality trimming at Q25 with fastp, clone calling with MiXCR) and kept in-frame beta chains. Each CDR3 protein gets just one entry, which takes the most common genes and DNA from the rows behind it. For this entry, the V and J calls and clone size follow TCRdb and not the study's own pipeline. This sample gives 120,000 to 150,000 distinct CDR3 sequences in total; approximately 15% of them show up just once. More than 0.13% of the sample goes to the ten largest clones.

The entry originates in a study of naive and memory T cell subsets (dated by TCRdb to 2017 to 2019). Concerning the study at large: Sorted naive and memory T cell subsets from peripheral blood were analyzed in the study using a UMI-based, open-source pipeline for TCR alpha and beta sequencing. Complete agreement was observed between the functional CMV T cell responses and the IgG serology results. RNA was DNase-treated and reverse transcribed with TCR constant-region primers, mostly using SuperScript III.

Broader findings and caveats from the paper: A power law was followed by TCR abundance, with an exponent that differed between naive and memory subsets but was consistent across the three individuals. Once error correction was done, more than 85% of naive TCR sequences showed up just once, which made the naive abundance distributions much steeper than those of the memory subsets. A clonotype was defined as a single alpha or beta chain sequence rather than as a paired alpha/beta receptor. In both CD4 and CD8 cells, the Gini index increased while Shannon and inverse Simpson diversity decreased from naive through CM, EM and EMRA. A few larger clonotypes were present in naive repertoires, particularly the CD8 repertoires, and these clonotypes were possibly memory cells re-expressing CD45RA. The repertoire findings for the naive and memory subsets could not be validated, as no ground truth was available. RNA-based TCR counts may be affected by expression changes linked to T cell activation and differentiation.

Separate amplification of TCR alpha and beta chain libraries was performed from the second PCR step onward. The CMV status of each donor was determined by measuring IFNgamma production from CD4+ T cells after fresh PBMCs had been stimulated overnight with CMV viral lysate. Using Miltenyi beads, CD4 T cells were first positively selected, and CD8 T cells were then positively selected from the CD4-negative fraction. After staining for CD3, CD4, CD8, CD45RA, CD27 and a live/dead dye, cells were sorted on a BD Aria II into four subsets based on CD45RA and CD27. A few healthy volunteers provided blood, and each donor's sample was split into CD4 and CD8 T cells and then further divided into four differentiation subsets. Around 120 ml of peripheral blood was collected from each donor, and PBMC were isolated from the blood using Ficoll-Paque PLUS density-gradient centrifugation. After sorting, cells were lysed in RLT buffer, RNA was extracted using a Qiagen RNeasy kit, and the extracted RNA was stored at -80 degrees C.

The chain links TRBV18 with TRBJ2-3; a tentative D call is TRBD2 (6 bases match). Sequencing was performed on naive CD4+ T cells from blood. This sample's cell subset or site label indicates: naive T cells, CD45RA high CD27+. This TCR came from a human donor in good health. This receptor has the CDR3 CASSPPSTGGTSTDTQYF. In nucleotide form, the sequence is TGTGCCAGCTCACCACCGTCAACCGGCGGGACTAGCACAGATACGCAGTATTTT.